The rows below give T cell receptor beta chains drawn from one sample of a study of blood T cell repertoires in COVID-19. TCRdb's copy holds only in-frame clones and misses some; the assay was immunoSEQ multiplex PCR. The repertoire holds roughly 160,000 clones, approximately 86% seen once, with 5.5% to 8% in the top ten. Sample: peripheral blood. Every receptor here comes from an older man with COVID-19, enrolled during active disease. CDR3s include the opening cysteine and the closing phenylalanine or tryptophan. A D gene is named only where the DNA matches it firmly. Size tells how often a clone was seen (once, few, many) or the class of an expanded clone, and some rows leave it out.

J gene: TRBJ1-5
D gene: -
clone size: -
V gene: TRBV3-1/TRBV3-2
CDR3 DNA: TGTGCCAGCGGGGACAACAATCAGCCCCAGCATTTT
CDR3 protein: CASGDNNQPQHF

J gene: TRBJ1-1
D gene: -
clone size: -
V gene: TRBV29-1
CDR3 DNA: TGCAGCGTTGAAGCCTGGTCGGGGGGCACTGAAGCTTTCTTT
CDR3 protein: CSVEAWSGGTEAFF

J gene: TRBJ1-6
D gene: -
clone size: -
V gene: TRBV19
CDR3 DNA: TGTGCCAGTAGTAACTCCGCAGGGGAATCATCCTATAATTCACCCCTCCACTTT
CDR3 protein: CASSNSAGESSYNSPLHF

J gene: TRBJ1-4
D gene: TRBD1
clone size: -
V gene: TRBV6-2/TRBV6-3
CDR3 DNA: TGTGCCAGCAGTTACGCAGGGGGCGCGGTTGAAAAACTGTTTTTT
CDR3 protein: CASSYAGGAVEKLFF

J gene: TRBJ2-2
D gene: -
clone size: -
V gene: TRBV5-1
CDR3 DNA: TGCGCCAGCAGCTTACGGGCGGGCACCGGGGAGCTGTTTTTT
CDR3 protein: CASSLRAGTGELFF

J gene: TRBJ2-6
D gene: -
clone size: -
V gene: TRBV5-4
CDR3 DNA: TGTGCCAGCAGCACAACAAGGCAGGGATCTGGGGCCAACGTCCTGACTTTC
CDR3 protein: CASSTTRQGSGANVLTF

J gene: TRBJ2-3
D gene: TRBD2
clone size: -
V gene: TRBV29-1
CDR3 DNA: TGCAGCGTTATGGCTATGGGTTCTAGCGGGCGACTCACAGATACGCAGTATTTT
CDR3 protein: CSVMAMGSSGRLTDTQYF

J gene: TRBJ1-5
D gene: TRBD1
clone size: -
V gene: TRBV28
CDR3 DNA: TGTGCCAGCAGTATTCGGACAGGGGAGAGCAATCAGCCCCAGCATTTT
CDR3 protein: CASSIRTGESNQPQHF

J gene: TRBJ1-5
D gene: -
clone size: few
V gene: TRBV4-2
CDR3 DNA: TGTGCCAGCAGCCAAGATTTAGCCCGGTTGAGCAATCAGCCCCAGCATTTT
CDR3 protein: CASSQDLARLSNQPQHF

J gene: TRBJ1-6
D gene: -
clone size: -
V gene: TRBV28
CDR3 DNA: TGTGCCAGCAGTTGGGAGTCACGAACCGGAGGTTCACCCCTCCACTTT
CDR3 protein: CASSWESRTGGSPLHF

J gene: TRBJ2-5
D gene: TRBD2
clone size: -
V gene: TRBV27
CDR3 DNA: TGTGCCAGCAGTCCCCGGATTAGATCACTTTCGACTAGCCGGCAAGAGACCCAGTACTTC
CDR3 protein: CASSPRIRSLSTSRQETQYF

J gene: TRBJ2-3
D gene: TRBD2
clone size: -
V gene: TRBV4-3
CDR3 DNA: TGCGCCAGCAGCCCGCATAAACTAGCGGGGGTGGGGACAGATACGCAGTATTTT
CDR3 protein: CASSPHKLAGVGTDTQYF

J gene: TRBJ1-5
D gene: -
clone size: -
V gene: TRBV7-8
CDR3 DNA: TGTGCCAGCAGCCTAAGCGGGGGGAGGAATCAGCCCCAGCATTTT
CDR3 protein: CASSLSGGRNQPQHF

J gene: TRBJ1-2
D gene: -
clone size: few
V gene: TRBV5-4
CDR3 DNA: TGTGCCAGCAGCTTGGGGGGAACAATCGGGGTCTATGGCTACACCTTC
CDR3 protein: CASSLGGTIGVYGYTF

J gene: TRBJ2-7
D gene: TRBD1
clone size: -
V gene: TRBV19
CDR3 DNA: TGTGCCAGTAGTACGGACAGGGAAGGGTACGAGCAGTACTTC
CDR3 protein: CASSTDREGYEQYF

J gene: TRBJ1-2
D gene: -
clone size: -
V gene: TRBV5-1
CDR3 DNA: TGCGCCAGCAGCTTTTCGGGGGAGGGGAACTATGGCTACACCTTC
CDR3 protein: CASSFSGEGNYGYTF

J gene: TRBJ1-4
D gene: -
clone size: -
V gene: TRBV9
CDR3 DNA: TGTGCCAGCAGCCCTCGTCCAGATGAAAAACTGTTTTTT
CDR3 protein: CASSPRPDEKLFF

J gene: TRBJ1-5
D gene: -
clone size: -
V gene: TRBV7-2
CDR3 DNA: TGTGCCAGCAGCGTTCAGGGTTTGTACAATCAGCCCCAGCATTTT
CDR3 protein: CASSVQGLYNQPQHF

J gene: TRBJ1-2
D gene: -
clone size: -
V gene: TRBV12-3/TRBV12-4
CDR3 DNA: TGTGCCAGCAGAATAACAGGGTATGGCTACACCTTC
CDR3 protein: CASRITGYGYTF

J gene: TRBJ1-4
D gene: -
clone size: once
V gene: TRBV11-2
CDR3 DNA: TGTGCCAGCACCGGTTATGTCGGGATTCCAGATCCCGGAAAACTGTTTTTT
CDR3 protein: CASTGYVGIPDPGKLFF

J gene: TRBJ2-7
D gene: TRBD2
clone size: -
V gene: TRBV5-1
CDR3 DNA: TGCGCCAGCAGCTTGAAGCGGGGGGCCTACGAGCAGTACTTC
CDR3 protein: CASSLKRGAYEQYF

J gene: TRBJ1-6
D gene: -
clone size: -
V gene: TRBV7-2
CDR3 DNA: TGTGCCAGCAGCCCCCAAGTACACTCACCCCTCCACTTT
CDR3 protein: CASSPQVHSPLHF

J gene: TRBJ2-2
D gene: TRBD1
clone size: -
V gene: TRBV5-4
CDR3 DNA: TGTGCCAGCAGCATCCAGGGGGCGCGGGACGGGGAGCTGTTTTTT
CDR3 protein: CASSIQGARDGELFF